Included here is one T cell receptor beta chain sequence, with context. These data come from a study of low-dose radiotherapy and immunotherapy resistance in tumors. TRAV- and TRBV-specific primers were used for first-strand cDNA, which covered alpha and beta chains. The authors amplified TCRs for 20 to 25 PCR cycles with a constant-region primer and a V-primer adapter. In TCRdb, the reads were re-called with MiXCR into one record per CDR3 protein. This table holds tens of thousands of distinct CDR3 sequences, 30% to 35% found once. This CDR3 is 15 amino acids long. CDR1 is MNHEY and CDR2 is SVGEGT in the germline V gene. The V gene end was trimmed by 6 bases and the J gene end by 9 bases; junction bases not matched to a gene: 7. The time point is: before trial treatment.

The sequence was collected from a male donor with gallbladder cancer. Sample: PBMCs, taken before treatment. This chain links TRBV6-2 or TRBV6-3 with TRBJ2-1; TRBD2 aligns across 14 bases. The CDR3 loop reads CASSQGLAGVAEQFF. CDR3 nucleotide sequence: TGTGCCAGCAGCCAGGGACTAGCGGGAGTGGCTGAGCAGTTCTTC.